The sequence of this T cell receptor beta chain was determined in a study of blood T cells in healthy people across ages (dated by TCRdb to 2013 to 2016). With regard to the full study: In model experiments, roughly one uniquely barcoded TCR beta cDNA molecule per two T cells was captured by template switching. For two donors (one aged 18 to 29 and one aged 80 or older), the study analyzed two additional independent replicas of 1 million unique cDNA reads from the same blood draw. Four age groups were formed from the donors: young (average roughly 15 years), middle-aged (less than 40), aged (roughly 58) and long-lived (82). Age-related changes in TCR beta repertoire diversity were measured in the study by deep sequencing normalized with unique cDNA molecular identifiers. To avoid experimental bias, donors of different ages were randomly spread across the sequencing lanes. Overall results and qualifications from the work: Compared with the aged group, more naive CD4+ T cells, fewer expanded clones and increased TCR diversity were shown by the long-lived group, suggesting age selection. Bulk unsorted PBMC profiling prevented conclusive comparison of naive and antigen-experienced compartments. Estimates of total diversity based on one million sequenced T cells were considered lower bounds and underestimates. The percentage of naive T cells measured by flow cytometry correlated strongly with observed TCR beta diversity. As age increased, observed TCR beta diversity per million T cells dropped in a roughly linear way, and a significant reduction was already evident by age 40. Donor CMV infection status was unknown, potentially confounding age-related changes in expanded clonotypes.

V ends up 5 bases short and J 4 bases short, with an unmatched junction base count of 12. Its CDR3 holds 16 amino acids, cysteine through phenylalanine. The sequence is cut down to CDR3 DNA, 48 bases in frame from base 1. CDR1 and CDR2 are read off the germline V gene as LGHNA and YSLEER. Library prep was done by 5' RACE. TCRdb records Illumina HiSeq 2500 as the sequencer. A second PCR of about 7 to 12 cycles was run with a J-beta primer mix and a sample-barcoded 5' primer. A unique molecular identifier was introduced onto each TCR beta cDNA molecule by a template-switch 5' adaptor carrying 12 random nucleotides. Each sample yielded at least 2.5 million CDR3-containing paired-end reads. The Mint cDNA synthesis kit, primed by a TRBC-specific oligonucleotide, was used to synthesize first-strand cDNA from all RNA. Following uracil-DNA glycosylase treatment, a first 18-cycle PCR with universal primers M1SS and BC2_uni_R was performed on all cDNA. The authors processed their data as follows. For normalization, 1 million high-quality reads were randomly selected from each sample, with every read carrying a distinct molecular identifier. Instead of being binned into consensus sequences, reads with shared molecular identifiers were discarded. MiTCR, run with a Q25 quality threshold and the strictest error-elimination algorithm, handled CDR3 identification, clonotype clustering and error correction. A nonparametric unseen species model with Euler transformation was used to estimate lower-bound total TCR beta diversity. Starting from the raw public reads, TCRdb applied fastp trimming at Q25, assembled clones with MiXCR and retained in-frame beta chains. Each entry merges the rows of one CDR3 protein and shows their most common DNA and genes. TCRdb assigned the V and J calls; the authors' analysis was not used. This sample holds 650,000 to 1,000,000 distinct CDR3 sequences; roughly 35% were observed only once. The top ten constitute 13% of the sample.

The donors were roughly 39 Caucasian individuals from Russia, aged roughly 6 to 100 years, who were systemically healthy. Around 10 milliliters of peripheral blood were drawn from each donor into EDTA-treated Vacutainer tubes. PBMCs were isolated by Ficoll-Paque density-gradient centrifugation, with at least 7 million obtained per sample. Trizol reagent was used to extract total RNA from PBMCs, with at least 5 micrograms per sample. For every donor, an aliquot of PBMCs went through flow cytometry to measure the percentages of naive CD45RAhigh/CD27high T cells. This clonotype appeared a few times. Its target antigen remains unknown. Within one base of it there is no much larger clone, and no base qualities were kept.

Material for sequencing was blood. Rearrangement joined TRBV4-3 to TRBJ2-5, with 8 bases in between that match TRBD2. The origin of this receptor is a man aged 18 to 29 in good health. The DNA reads as follows: TGCGCCAGCAGCACCGGACTAGCCCCCCTGGGAGAGACCCAGTACTTC. Translation gives CASSTGLAPLGETQYF.